A selection of T cell receptor beta chains follows, all from one sample in a study of blood T cell repertoires in COVID-19. This table comes from immunoSEQ multiplex PCR, and its TCRdb copy is limited to in-frame clones, with some not included. The sample contains a few hundred thousand clones, 70% to 90% of which appear only once. Sequencing was performed on peripheral blood. The receptors shown here come from a man in his forties with acute or convalescent COVID-19. The CDR3 runs from the conserved cysteine through the conserved F or W. Fields, in order: CDR3 protein, CDR3 DNA, clone size, V gene, D gene, J gene. D genes are given only for firm matches. Rows may omit the clone size; those that give it use once, few, many or a size class.

CASSYDFGRVNTEAFF	TGTGCCAGCAGTTACGATTTTGGCAGGGTGAACACTGAAGCTTTCTTT	NA	TRBV6-2/TRBV6-3	NA	TRBJ1-1
CASSRTSGGPEYF	TGTGCCAGCAGCCGGACTAGCGGGGGTCCCGAATACTTC	NA	TRBV6-5	TRBD2	TRBJ2-5
CASIKQGLDSPLHF	TGTGCCAGCATCAAACAGGGGTTGGATTCACCCCTCCACTTT	few	TRBV6-6	TRBD1	TRBJ1-6
CASSYYNRGTEAFF	TGTGCCAGCAGTTACTATAATCGGGGCACTGAAGCTTTCTTT	NA	TRBV6-5	NA	TRBJ1-1
CASTKGGRYEQYF	TGTGCCAGCACCAAGGGGGGGAGATACGAGCAGTACTTC	NA	TRBV27	NA	TRBJ2-7
CASSLGQGTNSPLHF	TGTGCCAGCAGCCTTGGACAGGGGACCAATTCACCCCTCCACTTT	NA	TRBV7-9	TRBD1	TRBJ1-6
CASSRRRTGGAKNIQYF	TGTGCCAGCAGCAGGAGACGGACAGGGGGAGCCAAAAACATTCAGTACTTC	once	TRBV5-8	TRBD1	TRBJ2-4
CASSLERGYEQFF	TGTGCCAGCAGCTTAGAGCGGGGGTATGAGCAGTTCTTC	NA	TRBV7-2	TRBD2	TRBJ2-1
CASSRDPGVAETQYF	TGTGCCAGCAGCCGTGACCCTGGAGTAGCAGAGACCCAGTACTTC	once	TRBV5-5	NA	TRBJ2-5
CASQRGQYSPLHF	TGTGCCAGCCAGAGAGGGCAATATTCACCCCTCCACTTT	NA	TRBV6-5	NA	TRBJ1-6
CAISDSLYTVSPLHF	TGTGCCATCAGTGACTCACTCTATACGGTTTCACCCCTCCACTTT	once	TRBV10-3	NA	TRBJ1-6
CAITGGAGNTIYF	TGTGCCATCACAGGAGGGGCTGGAAACACCATATATTTT	NA	TRBV10-3	NA	TRBJ1-3
CASSLVMASGVQFF	TGTGCCAGCAGCTTAGTCATGGCTAGCGGGGTACAGTTCTTC	NA	TRBV7-2	TRBD2	TRBJ2-1
CASSLRTRGRYQETQYF	TGCGCCAGCAGCTTGAGAACGCGGGGACGGTACCAAGAGACCCAGTACTTC	once	TRBV5-1	NA	TRBJ2-5
CASSVDRGRYEKLFF	TGTGCCAGCAGCGTAGACAGGGGGCGATATGAAAAACTGTTTTTT	NA	TRBV9	TRBD1	TRBJ1-4
CASSLVGDRARSYNEQFF	TGTGCCAGCAGCTTGGTGGGGGACAGGGCCCGCTCCTACAATGAGCAGTTCTTC	NA	TRBV5-4	TRBD1	TRBJ2-1
CASRGSGGYNEQFF	TGTGCCAGCAGGGGTAGCGGGGGTTACAATGAGCAGTTCTTC	NA	TRBV6-4	TRBD2	TRBJ2-1
CASSSLSGGGTQYF	TGTGCCAGCAGCTCCCTCTCTGGGGGCGGGACCCAGTACTTC	NA	TRBV7-3	NA	TRBJ2-5
CAAQIADQETQYF	TGTGCCGCCCAAATAGCGGACCAAGAGACCCAGTACTTC	once	TRBV6-5	NA	TRBJ2-5
CASSLSAGGARGF	TGTGCCAGCAGTTTATCTGCAGGGGGCGCGAGGGGTTTT	NA	TRBV28	TRBD1	TRBJ1-5
CASSVRDRDTGELFF	TGCGCCAGCAGCGTCCGGGACAGGGACACCGGGGAGCTGTTTTTT	NA	TRBV5-1	TRBD1	TRBJ2-2
CATSDGSGGRTGELFF	TGTGCCACCAGTGACGGTAGCGGGGGAAGGACCGGGGAGCTGTTTTTT	NA	TRBV24-1	TRBD2	TRBJ2-2
CASSVRWRTESVGYTF	TGTGCCAGCAGTGTTAGGTGGAGGACAGAAAGTGTGGGCTACACCTTC	NA	TRBV2	NA	TRBJ1-2
CASRPLQGMDDGYTF	TGTGCCAGCAGACCTCTGCAGGGCATGGACGATGGCTACACCTTC	NA	TRBV7-9	NA	TRBJ1-2
CASSQVGGGFYEQYF	TGCGCCAGCAGCCAAGTAGGCGGGGGGTTCTACGAGCAGTACTTC	NA	TRBV4-1	TRBD2	TRBJ2-7
CASSQRVAYEQYF	TGCGCCAGCAGCCAACGGGTTGCCTACGAGCAGTACTTC	NA	TRBV4-1	NA	TRBJ2-7
CAWSGDRGNNNSPLHF	TGTGCCTGGAGCGGCGACAGGGGGAATAATAATTCACCCCTCCACTTT	NA	TRBV30	TRBD1	TRBJ1-6
CASTGSRGRETQYF	TGTGCCAGCACGGGGTCACGCGGGAGAGAGACCCAGTACTTC	NA	TRBV6-8	TRBD2	TRBJ2-5
CASSPKGQGNIQYF	TGCGCCAGCAGCCCCAAGGGACAGGGAAACATTCAGTACTTC	NA	TRBV5-1	TRBD1	TRBJ2-4
CASSLLTSGGAYEQYF	TGTGCCAGCAGTTTATTGACTAGCGGGGGTGCCTACGAGCAGTACTTC	NA	TRBV27	TRBD2	TRBJ2-7
CASSLVAGLNYGYTF	TGTGCCAGCAGCTTAGTGGCAGGGCTTAACTATGGCTACACCTTC	NA	TRBV7-2	NA	TRBJ1-2